Ten or more counts support the clone carrying this TCR beta chain. Its antigen is not identified. Using a J-beta primer mix together with a sample-barcoded 5' primer, a second PCR was run for about 6 to 12 cycles. From the 5' RACE reads, TCRdb called clonotypes with MiXCR, one entry per CDR3 protein. Of 1.5 million to 2 million distinct CDR3 sequences in the sample, roughly 27% were seen once. CDR1 is DFQATT, CDR2 SNEGSKA, per germline (reference sequence). The trim removed 2 bases at V and 9 bases at J, leaving 10 bases unmatched. The CDR3 contains 14 residues. The entry originates in a study of blood T cells in healthy people across ages. Study in general: Every two T cells gave about one barcoded beta molecule via template switching.

Regarding the study as a whole: There were more naive CD4+ cells and higher diversity in long-lived donors than in aged donors.

V usage is TRBV20-1 and J usage is TRBJ2-1; 7 nucleotides agree with TRBD1. Sequencing used blood. The sequence was collected from a woman in her 30s in good health. This CDR3 reads CSARKTGDRGEQFF. In nucleotides, the CDR3 is TGCAGTGCTAGAAAAACAGGGGATCGAGGTGAGCAGTTCTTC.